The 14 T cell receptor beta chains presented below share a single source sample, sequenced in a study of a mutant IDH1 vaccine in newly diagnosed glioma. Time point specified: week 47, end of study. Alongside topical imiquimod, each dose of vaccine comprised 300 ug of mutant IDH1 20-mer peptide. The repertoire was sequenced with immunoSEQ multiplex PCR; TCRdb's copy has only in-frame clones and lacks some. The sample has around 30,000 clones; 80% to 85% are singletons. No antigen has been assigned to these receptors. This specimen consisted of PBMCs, obtained from a glioma patient whose treatment included an IDH1 peptide vaccine. The receptor source for this set is a man aged 30-40 years with glioma.

The CDR3 sequence: CASSKGETQYF. CDR3 sequence (DNA): TGTGCCAGCAGCAAAGGGGAGACCCAGTACTTC. The chain recombines TRBV11-3 with TRBJ2-5; D is uncertain. The CDR3 runs 11 residues. Germline-derived CDR1 and CDR2 are SGHNT and YENEEA. Trimming removed 5 bases at V and 5 bases at J, with 6 bases between.

The chain recombines TRBV10-2 with TRBJ2-7; TRBD2 might be the D (5 bases). CDR1 is WSHSY and CDR2 is SAAADI in the germline V gene. The length of the CDR3 is 12 residues. Trimming removed 4 bases from V and 6 bases from J, with 10 bases in between. The CDR3, as DNA: TGCGCCAGCAGTGGTACGGGGAGCGAGCAGTACTTC. Its translation is CASSGTGSEQYF.

The rearrangement joins TRBV10-3 to TRBJ1-3, with a weak D call TRBD1 (5 bases). Germline V gene data show CDR1 as ENHRY and CDR2 as SYGVKD. V was clipped by 3 bases and J by 1 base, with 10 bases between them. This CDR3 is built from 15 residues. The DNA for the CDR3 is TGTGCCATCAGTGAAGCCCCAGGGTCTGGAAACACCATATATTTT. Its translation is CAISEAPGSGNTIYF.

The rearrangement uses TRBV9 and TRBJ1-4; D perhaps matches TRBD1 (5 bases). The CDR3 spans 20 residues. The ends were cut back, 0 bases at V and 0 bases at J, with 21 bases in the middle. Germline assignment: CDR1 SGDLS and CDR2 YYNGEE. The CDR3 coding sequence is TGTGCCAGCAGCGTAGGGGTCCCCGGGGGGAGTATTGCAACTAATGAAAAACTGTTTTTT. The encoded protein is CASSVGVPGGSIATNEKLFF.

The chain combines TRBV5-4 with TRBJ1-2; the match to TRBD1 covers 12 bases. CDR3 length: 16 residues. V lost 4 bases, J lost 5 bases, and 9 bases stayed unmatched. In germline, CDR1 is SGHNT, CDR2 YYREEE (reference sequence). The CDR3 region is CASSRDRGLAQYGYTF. Here the CDR3 DNA reads TGTGCCAGCAGCCGGGACAGGGGGCTGGCTCAGTATGGCTACACCTTC.

The chain links TRBV5-1 to TRBJ1-6, with TRBD1 matching 7 bases. V lost 4 bases and J lost 6; bases outside the gene matches: 4. Germline loops: CDR1 SGHRS, CDR2 YFSETQ. This CDR3 region has 14 residues. The CDR3 DNA reads TGCGCCAGCAGCCTATCAGGGGGTAATTCACCCCTCCACTTT. Its translation: CASSLSGGNSPLHF.

CDR3 nucleotides: TGCGCCAGCAGCTTGGAATCGGACACAAGCCAAGCTTTCTTT. Protein product: CASSLESDTSQAFF. The rearrangement links TRBV5-1 to TRBJ1-1, with D perhaps TRBD1 (5 bases). The CDR3 has 14 amino acids. In germline, CDR1 is SGHRS, CDR2 YFSETQ. Trimming removed 0 bases from V and 9 bases from J, with 15 bases in between.

The chain carries TRBV6-6 and TRBJ1-5; 9 bases are shared with TRBD1. Germline assignment: CDR1 MNHNY and CDR2 SVGAGI (reference sequence). V was pared by 5 bases and J by 5 bases, with 4 bases of the junction left unmatched. This CDR3 contains 14 residues. CDR3: CASSRDRADQPQHF. The CDR3 bases are TGTGCCAGCAGTAGGGACAGGGCGGATCAGCCCCAGCATTTT.

This clone was seen a few times. The chain is built from TRBV13 and TRBJ1-2; 8 bases fit TRBD1. The CDR3 length is 15 residues. Germline CDR1 is PRHDT and CDR2 is FYEKMQ (reference sequence). V shed 3 bases and J 8 bases; nucleotides not matched to a gene: 11. The CDR3 region has the DNA TGTGCCAGCAGCTTTACCGCGGACAGGGACGACGGCTACACCTTC. It specifies CASSFTADRDDGYTF. The variable domain in full, completed from reference TRBV13 and TRBJ1-2, reads AAGVIQSPRHLIKEKRETATLKCYPIPRHDTVYWYQQGPGQDPQFLISFYEKMQSDKGSIPDRFSAQQFSDYHSELNMSSLELGDSALYFCASSFTADRDDGYTFGSGTRLTVV.

This clone was detected only a few times. The rearrangement links TRBV27 to TRBJ1-5; a possible D gene is TRBD1 (5 bases). Trimming cost V 2 bases and J 4 bases, with 12 bases left between them. Germline-derived CDR1 and CDR2 are MNHEY and SMNVEV (reference sequence). The CDR3 contains 15 residues. CDR3 loop: CASSLGTGRNQPQHF. The CDR3 DNA is TGTGCCAGCAGTTTAGGAACAGGAAGAAATCAGCCCCAGCATTTT.

J is TRBJ2-5 and V is TRBV19; 8 bases map to TRBD1. The CDR3 is made up of 17 amino acids. Germline V lookup: CDR1 LNHDA, CDR2 SQIVND (reference sequence). V shed 3 bases, J shed 0 bases, and the junction held 9 bases outside the gene matches. The CDR3: CASSIGSGGKYQETQYF. CDR3 coding DNA: TGTGCCAGTAGTATCGGGTCAGGGGGCAAGTACCAAGAGACCCAGTACTTC.

CDR3 protein: CASSDFVAGNTGELFF. CDR3 sequence (DNA): TGCGCCAGCAGTGATTTTGTAGCGGGGAACACCGGGGAGCTGTTTTTT. This sequence joins TRBV10-2 and TRBJ2-2, with TRBD2 matching over 7 bases. With 3 bases clipped from V and 1 base from J, the junction kept 5 bases outside the gene matches. CDR1 is WSHSY and CDR2 is SAAADI in the germline V gene. The CDR3 is 16 residues long.

This clone has more than one count but fewer than ten. The chain's CDR3 is CASSRSGARLNTEAFF. The CDR3, as DNA: TGTGCCAGCAGCCGATCAGGGGCCCGCCTGAACACTGAAGCTTTCTTT. The chain employs TRBV4-2 and TRBJ1-1; D is possibly TRBD1 (6 bases). The CDR3 totals 16 residues. Trimming removed 4 bases at V and 0 bases at J, with 15 bases between. Per the germline V gene, CDR1 is LGHNA and CDR2 is YNFKEQ.

This clone was counted between two and nine times. The chain links TRBV30 to TRBJ1-1; D remains unclear. Trimming left V 1 base short and J 7 bases short, with 13 bases between. This CDR3 has 13 amino acids. Looked up from germline, CDR1 is GTSNPN and CDR2 is SVGIG (reference sequence). The CDR3 protein is CAWSASGFDEAFF. CDR3 bases: TGTGCCTGGAGTGCCAGTGGGTTTGATGAAGCTTTCTTT.